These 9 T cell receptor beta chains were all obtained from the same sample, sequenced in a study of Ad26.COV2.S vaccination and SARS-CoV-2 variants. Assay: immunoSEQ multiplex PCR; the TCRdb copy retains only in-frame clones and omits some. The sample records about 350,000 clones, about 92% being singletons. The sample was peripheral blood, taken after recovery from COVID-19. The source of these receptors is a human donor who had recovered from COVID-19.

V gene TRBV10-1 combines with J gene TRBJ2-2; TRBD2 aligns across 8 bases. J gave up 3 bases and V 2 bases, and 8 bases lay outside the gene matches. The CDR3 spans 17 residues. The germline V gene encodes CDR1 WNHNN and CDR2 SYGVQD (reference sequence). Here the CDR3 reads CASSERKGSGDTGELFF. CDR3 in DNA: TGCGCCAGCAGTGAGAGGAAAGGTAGCGGGGACACCGGGGAGCTGTTTTTT.

The CDR3 loop reads CAISERDPPGNTIYF. CDR3 in DNA: TGTGCCATCAGCGAAAGAGACCCTCCTGGAAACACCATATATTTT. The genes are TRBV10-3 and TRBJ1-3, with D hard to call. The CDR3 totals 15 residues. Trimming stripped 6 bases from V and 2 bases from J, with 14 bases between. Germline V lookup: CDR1 ENHRY, CDR2 SYGVKD.

CDR3 nucleotides: TGTGCCAGCAGCTTAGAAGGGGGTGTTCCTTTCTCTAACTATGGCTACACCTTC. Protein product: CASSLEGGVPFSNYGYTF. The chain links TRBV7-2 to TRBJ1-2; TRBD1 is a possible D gene (6 bases). The CDR3 extends over 18 amino acids. Deletions cut 1 base from V and 0 bases from J, with 18 bases between. Germline V gives CDR1 SGHTA, CDR2 FQGNSA. The full variable domain, in which reference TRBV7-2 and TRBJ1-2 provide the parts outside the CDR3, is GAGVSQSPSNKVTEKGKDVELRCDPISGHTALYWYRQSLGQGLEFLIYFQGNSAPDKSGLPSDRFSAERTGGSVSTLTIQRTQQEDSAVYLCASSLEGGVPFSNYGYTFGSGTRLTVV.

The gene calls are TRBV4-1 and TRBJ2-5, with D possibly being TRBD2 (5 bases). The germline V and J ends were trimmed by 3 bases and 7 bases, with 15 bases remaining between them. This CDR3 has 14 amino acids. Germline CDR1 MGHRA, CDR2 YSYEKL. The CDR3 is CASSHEAVGGTQYF. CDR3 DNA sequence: TGCGCCAGCAGCCATGAGGCCGTTGGAGGGACCCAGTACTTC.

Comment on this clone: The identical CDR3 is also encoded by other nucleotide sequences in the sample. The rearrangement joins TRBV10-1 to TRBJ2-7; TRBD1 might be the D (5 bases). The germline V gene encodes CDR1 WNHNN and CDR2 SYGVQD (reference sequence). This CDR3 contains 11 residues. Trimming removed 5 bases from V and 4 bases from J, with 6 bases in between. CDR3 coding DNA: TGCGCCAGCAGTCAGGGTTACGAGCAGTACTTC. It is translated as CASSQGYEQYF.

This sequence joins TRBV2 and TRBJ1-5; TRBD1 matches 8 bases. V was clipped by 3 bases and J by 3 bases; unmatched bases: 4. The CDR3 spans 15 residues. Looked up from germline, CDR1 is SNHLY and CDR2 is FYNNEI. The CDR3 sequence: CASSDLQGVNQPQHF. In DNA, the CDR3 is TGTGCCAGCAGTGATCTACAGGGGGTCAATCAGCCCCAGCATTTT. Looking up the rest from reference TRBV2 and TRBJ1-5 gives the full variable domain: EPEVTQTPSHQVTQMGQEVILRCVPISNHLYFYWYRQILGQKVEFLVSFYNNEISEKSEIFDDQFSVERPDGSNFTLKIRSTKLEDSAMYFCASSDLQGVNQPQHFGDGTRLSIL.

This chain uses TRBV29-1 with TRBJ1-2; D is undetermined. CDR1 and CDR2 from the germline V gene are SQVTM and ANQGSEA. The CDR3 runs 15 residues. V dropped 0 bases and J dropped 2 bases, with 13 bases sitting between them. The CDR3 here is CSVEEGIRKNYGYTF. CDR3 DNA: TGCAGCGTTGAAGAAGGGATCAGGAAAAACTATGGCTACACCTTC.

CDR3 DNA: TGTGCCAGTAGTGCCGCTCCCAGTGACGGGGGCTACACCTTC. It codes for CASSAAPSDGGYTF. The V call is TRBV19, the J call TRBJ1-2; no definite D call. This CDR3 contains 14 residues. V was clipped by 5 bases and J by 8 bases, with 18 bases between them. The germline CDR1 and CDR2 sequences are LNHDA and SQIVND (reference sequence).

In DNA, the CDR3 is TGTGCCAGCAGTTACCCCGGGGAGGACCAGTACTTC. Protein: CASSYPGEDQYF. The chain employs TRBV6-6 and TRBJ2-4; possibly TRBD2 for D (6 bases). The CDR3 sequence is 12 residues long. Trimming stripped 2 bases from V and 13 bases from J, with 12 bases between. Germline CDR1 MNHNY, CDR2 SVGAGI (reference sequence).